The rows below give T cell receptor beta chains drawn from one sample of a study of sequential checkpoint blockade in melanoma. Measured with immunoSEQ multiplex PCR; TCRdb has only the in-frame clones, and not every one. The sample lists 15,000 to 20,000 clones; under 80% were seen once. Sequences were derived from CD8+ T cells sorted from blood (inferred from file names), sampled from a patient given nivolumab and ipilimumab in sequence. These receptors came from a human donor with melanoma. CDR3s include the opening cysteine and the closing phenylalanine or tryptophan. Each record gives: D gene, J gene, V gene, clone size, CDR3 protein, CDR3 DNA. A D gene is named only where the DNA matches it firmly. Clone size is not always given. Where it is, it says once, few, many or a class for expanded clones.

TRBD1	TRBJ2-3	TRBV10-2	once	CASRDRPTSTDTQYF	TGCGCCAGCAGGGACAGGCCCACGAGCACAGATACGCAGTATTTT
TRBD1	TRBJ1-2	TRBV10-1	once	CASSGGTGDGYTF	TGCGCCAGCAGTGGGGGGACAGGGGATGGCTACACCTTC
.	TRBJ1-5	TRBV6-5	.	CASTFSNQPQHF	TGTGCCAGCACCTTTAGCAATCAGCCCCAGCATTTT
TRBD1	TRBJ2-7	TRBV7-8	.	CASSLEDRGYEQYF	TGTGCCAGCAGCTTAGAGGACAGGGGCTACGAGCAGTACTTC
TRBD1	TRBJ2-5	TRBV7-8	.	CASNQRDSSRETQYF	TGTGCCAGCAACCAACGGGACAGCTCGCGAGAGACCCAGTACTTC
.	TRBJ1-1	TRBV6-5	few	CASTRGGESEAFF	TGTGCCAGCACCCGGGGGGGCGAATCTGAAGCTTTCTTT
.	TRBJ2-7	TRBV18	.	CASSRGYRASEQYF	TGTGCCAGCTCAAGGGGGTACCGAGCTAGCGAGCAGTACTTC
TRBD2	TRBJ2-1	TRBV19	once	CASSTPRLAAYNEQFF	TGTGCCAGTAGTACCCCCCGACTAGCGGCCTACAATGAGCAGTTCTTC
TRBD2	TRBJ2-2	TRBV28	few	CASSFTRLAGEVDTGELFF	TGTGCCAGCAGTTTTACTAGACTAGCGGGAGAGGTTGACACCGGGGAGCTGTTTTTT
TRBD1	TRBJ2-7	TRBV6-5	once	CASSYGGQGAYEQYF	TGTGCCAGCAGTTACGGGGGACAGGGGGCGTACGAGCAGTACTTC
.	TRBJ2-7	TRBV7-6	.	CASSLGDYSYEQYF	TGTGCCAGCTCACTCGGGGATTACTCCTACGAGCAGTACTTC
.	TRBJ1-1	TRBV5-6	.	CASSFREGYTEAFF	TGTGCCAGCAGCTTCAGGGAGGGGTACACTGAAGCTTTCTTT
TRBD2	TRBJ2-7	TRBV13	.	CASSFRTSGRDEQYF	TGTGCCAGCAGCTTCCGGACTAGCGGGAGGGACGAGCAGTACTTC
.	TRBJ2-7	TRBV5-1	.	CASSLDGGLSSYEQYF	TGCGCCAGCAGCTTGGACGGGGGGCTGAGCTCCTACGAGCAGTACTTC
.	TRBJ1-1	TRBV9	.	CASSVAGVSNTEAFF	TGTGCCAGCAGCGTAGCGGGGGTTTCGAACACTGAAGCTTTCTTT
TRBD1	TRBJ2-2	TRBV4-1	.	CASSDGQGTHFGELFF	TGCGCCAGCAGCGATGGACAGGGGACCCACTTCGGGGAGCTGTTTTTT
TRBD1	TRBJ2-1	TRBV4-1	.	CASSQDRNNEQFF	TGCGCCAGCAGCCAGGACAGGAACAATGAGCAGTTCTTC
TRBD2	TRBJ2-3	TRBV11-2	.	CASSFSGRFTDTQYF	TGTGCCAGCAGCTTTAGCGGGAGGTTCACAGATACGCAGTATTTT
TRBD1	TRBJ2-7	TRBV4-1	medium-sized	CASSEGQGKQEQYF	TGCGCCAGCAGCGAAGGACAGGGGAAGCAGGAGCAGTACTTC
.	TRBJ1-6	TRBV7-9	.	CASTPGGNSPLHF	TGTGCCAGCACCCCCGGGGGGAATTCACCCCTCCACTTT
TRBD2	TRBJ2-7	TRBV5-4	.	CASSYGLDTYEQYF	TGTGCCAGCAGCTACGGACTAGATACCTACGAGCAGTACTTC
.	TRBJ1-2	TRBV27	.	CASSLRGAYGYTF	TGTGCCAGCAGTTTACGGGGGGCTTATGGCTACACCTTC
TRBD2	TRBJ2-1	TRBV27	once	CASTTSPTSGNYNEQFF	TGTGCCAGCACCACGTCTCCCACTAGCGGAAATTACAATGAGCAGTTCTTC
TRBD2	TRBJ2-7	TRBV4-2	.	CASSDFDRDYLTGEQYF	TGTGCCAGCAGCGATTTTGACCGGGACTACCTGACGGGCGAGCAGTACTTC
TRBD2	TRBJ2-3	TRBV28	.	CASSSNRGGTRDTQYF	TGTGCCAGCAGTTCGAACCGCGGGGGGACCCGGGATACGCAGTATTTT
.	TRBJ1-2	TRBV2	.	CASSESGYYGYTF	TGTGCCAGCAGTGAATCCGGTTACTATGGCTACACCTTC
.	TRBJ1-1	TRBV6-1	few	CASSFPLSEAFF	TGTGCCAGCAGTTTTCCCTTGAGTGAAGCTTTCTTT
.	TRBJ1-3	TRBV7-9	.	CASSLAQTVSGNTIYF	TGTGCCAGCAGCTTAGCGCAAACAGTCTCTGGAAACACCATATATTTT
.	TRBJ2-7	TRBV7-9	few	CASSLVGVQSYEQYF	TGTGCCAGCAGCTTAGTAGGGGTACAGAGCTACGAGCAGTACTTC
.	TRBJ2-5	TRBV4-3	few	CASSQEGGEETQYF	TGCGCCAGCAGCCAAGAGGGAGGTGAAGAGACCCAGTACTTC
TRBD1	TRBJ2-7	TRBV5-6	.	CASSLGGMTGGPGEQYF	TGTGCCAGCAGCTTGGGGGGTATGACAGGGGGCCCTGGGGAGCAGTACTTC
.	TRBJ2-2	TRBV6-5	few	CAISTGGTGELFF	TGTGCCATCTCGACCGGGGGCACCGGGGAGCTGTTTTTT
.	TRBJ1-1	TRBV9	.	CASSAQGTLNTEAFF	TGTGCCAGCAGCGCCCAGGGAACACTGAACACTGAAGCTTTCTTT
.	TRBJ1-6	TRBV27	.	CASSLVSQKPLHF	TGTGCCAGCAGTTTAGTATCTCAGAAACCCCTCCACTTT
.	TRBJ1-2	TRBV7-6	.	CASSLDPPGGSNYGYTF	TGTGCCAGCAGCTTAGACCCCCCGGGAGGGTCCAACTATGGCTACACCTTC
TRBD2	TRBJ2-1	TRBV7-8	.	CASSLGLAMNNEQFF	TGTGCCAGCAGCTTGGGACTAGCAATGAACAATGAGCAGTTCTTC
.	TRBJ2-7	TRBV4-3	few	CASSQGITGSSYEQYF	TGCGCCAGCAGCCAAGGAATAACAGGGAGCTCCTACGAGCAGTACTTC
.	TRBJ1-3	TRBV13	few	CASSGGYRESGNTIYF	TGTGCCAGCAGCGGGGGGTACCGGGAATCTGGAAACACCATATATTTT
.	TRBJ2-2	TRBV7-3	.	CASSAETTGELFF	TGTGCCAGCAGCGCCGAGACTACCGGGGAGCTGTTTTTT
.	TRBJ2-7	TRBV7-9	.	CASSLGGGYEQYF	TGTGCCAGCAGCTTAGGGGGCGGTTACGAGCAGTACTTC
TRBD1	TRBJ2-7	TRBV28	.	CAGGDRISEQYF	TGTGCCGGTGGGGACAGGATTAGCGAGCAGTACTTC
.	TRBJ2-3	TRBV10-1	.	CAREGGAGGTDTQYF	TGCGCCAGGGAAGGGGGGGCGGGGGGCACAGATACGCAGTATTTT
.	TRBJ2-7	TRBV7-9	.	CASSAKSGHQSYEQYF	TGTGCCAGCAGCGCGAAGTCGGGACACCAGTCGTACGAGCAGTACTTC
TRBD2	TRBJ2-7	TRBV11-2	.	CASSSEGGLAGAEQYF	TGTGCCAGCAGCTCCGAGGGGGGACTAGCGGGAGCCGAGCAGTACTTC
.	TRBJ2-2	TRBV5-6	large	CASSAGDTGELFF	TGTGCCAGCAGCGCCGGGGACACCGGGGAGCTGTTTTTT
TRBD1	TRBJ1-2	TRBV10-3	.	CAISEPPGQGHGYTF	TGTGCCATCAGTGAGCCCCCGGGACAGGGTCATGGCTACACCTTC
.	TRBJ2-5	TRBV21-1	few	CASSKLHRVPQETQYF	TGTGCCAGCAGCAAATTACACAGGGTGCCCCAAGAGACCCAGTACTTC
TRBD2	TRBJ2-1	TRBV13	medium-sized	CASNRGGLRNEQFF	TGTGCCAGCAATCGGGGGGGGCTGAGGAATGAGCAGTTCTTC
.	TRBJ1-1	TRBV28	few	CASSATDMGNTEAFF	TGTGCCAGCAGTGCCACAGATATGGGGAACACTGAAGCTTTCTTT
.	TRBJ2-7	TRBV9	few	CASSASGAAYEQYF	TGTGCCAGCAGCGCGAGCGGAGCGGCCTACGAGCAGTACTTC
TRBD2	TRBJ2-7	TRBV27	.	CASSPGSIAGPYEQYF	TGTGCCAGCAGTCCTGGGTCAATAGCGGGGCCATACGAGCAGTACTTC
.	TRBJ1-4	TRBV11-3	.	CASSYGRATNEKLFF	TGTGCCAGCAGCTACGGGCGGGCAACTAATGAAAAACTGTTTTTT
TRBD1	TRBJ2-5	TRBV5-4	.	CASSLGTGIETQYF	TGTGCCAGCAGCCTGGGGACAGGGATAGAGACCCAGTACTTC
.	TRBJ2-3	TRBV7-3	few	CASSLLAASTDTQYF	TGTGCCAGCAGCTTATTAGCGGCGAGCACAGATACGCAGTATTTT
TRBD2	TRBJ2-1	TRBV10-3	.	CAISFTSGRVLNEQFF	TGTGCCATCAGTTTCACTAGCGGGAGGGTCCTCAATGAGCAGTTCTTC
.	TRBJ1-2	TRBV6-5	.	CASSYSAANGYTF	TGTGCCAGCAGTTACTCGGCGGCTAATGGCTACACCTTC
.	TRBJ2-3	TRBV4-1	.	CASSQDPVPSTDTQYF	TGCGCCAGCAGCCAAGATCCGGTACCTAGCACAGATACGCAGTATTTT